This T cell receptor beta chain originates from a study of vaccination effects on CD4 cells after COVID-19. Study-wide background: With the ViraFEST assay, the study expanded antigen-specific CD4+ T cells using viral peptide pools, then sequenced them. After vaccination, a few convalescent patients were sampled at early and late time points.

Some clones are missing from TCRdb's copy, which holds only in-frame ones; the method was immunoSEQ multiplex PCR. The sample holds tens of thousands of clones; about three quarters are singletons and the top ten take 6.6%. Remarks on this clone: As yet, its antigen is unknown.

Study-wide points: Clones of infection and vaccine origin contracted markedly late after vaccination.

Following 10 days of culture, CD4+ T cells were isolated. From March to December 2020, the person had a SARS-CoV-2 infection that was confirmed by PCR. Vaccine administered to participants consisted of two doses of either BNT162b2 or mRNA-1273. Per germline, CDR1 SGDLS and CDR2 YYNGEE. CDR3 length equals 17 residues. The V segment lost 3 bases and the J segment 2 bases; nucleotides outside the gene matches: 6. The starting material was CD4+ T cells from PBMCs cultured without peptide, obtained after COVID-19 vaccination. The chain carries TRBV9 and TRBJ2-6, with 9 nucleotides matching TRBD1. This clonotype originated in a human donor who had a prior SARS-CoV-2 infection. Here the CDR3 DNA reads TGTGCCAGCAGCGGAGGGACAGGGTGGGCTGGGGCCAACGTCCTGACTTTC. As protein: CASSGGTGWAGANVLTF.